This note documents a single T cell receptor (beta chain) sequence. Its antigen is as yet unknown. The data stem from a study of T cell responses to AZD1222 COVID-19 vaccine. Study information: Pooling of second doses given at about 4 or about 12 weeks was done.

V dropped 3 bases and J dropped 0 bases, with 10 bases sitting between them. Germline CDR1 and CDR2: LNHDA and SQIVND (reference sequence). This CDR3 has 15 amino acids. The study's findings and limits: Donors skewed white British and female; clonal diversity was possibly underestimated. Nearly half of unique spike-specific TCRs reportedly avoided B.1.351 and B.1.1.7 mutated regions. Baseline seropositivity occurred in only a handful of AZD1222 recipients.

Here immunoSEQ multiplex PCR was the method, and the copy in TCRdb shows in-frame clones only, minus some. The sample holds fewer than 30,000 clones, roughly 73% seen once. The sequence derives from an adult in good health. This chain links TRBV19 with TRBJ2-3; D ambiguous. Specimen: peripheral blood, collected on day 0 of AZD1222 vaccination. The CDR3 bases are TGTGCCAGTAGTATTGTTTCGGGTAGCACAGATACGCAGTATTTT. Protein: CASSIVSGSTDTQYF.